This is a list of T cell receptor beta chains from one sample in a study of human T cells and chemical hapten exposure. TCRdb processed the RACE reads anew with MiXCR; each CDR3 protein has one entry. The table records 150,000 to 200,000 distinct CDR3 sequences, 20% to 25% of them present only once. The material was whole blood, obtained in connection with sensitization to the hapten diphenylcyclopropenone (DPC). These receptors were collected from a woman aged 45 to 65 with alopecia areata. Some clones in this sample may be carry-over from other donors' samples. CDR3s include the opening cysteine and the closing phenylalanine or tryptophan. Fields, in order: V gene, D gene, clone size, J gene, CDR3 DNA, CDR3 protein. A D gene is named only where the DNA matches it firmly. Rows give clone size only sometimes, using once, few, many, or a class for an expanded clone.

TRBV20-1	.	few	TRBJ2-7	TGCAGTGCTAGAGTGAGTGGGGCCTCATGGACCCCCTCAAGCTCCTACGAGCAGTACTTC	CSARVSGASWTPSSSYEQYF
TRBV20-1	TRBD1	few	TRBJ1-1	TGCAGTGCGGAACCTACGACAGGGGACACTGAAGCTTTCTTT	CSAEPTTGDTEAFF
TRBV6-2/TRBV6-3	.	.	TRBJ1-1	TGTGCCAGCAGTTACACCAAGAACACTGAAGCTTTCTTT	CASSYTKNTEAFF
TRBV10-3	.	.	TRBJ1-6	TGTGCCATCAGTGAGTCGAGCAGGATGAGCTCCTATAATTCACCCCTCCACTTT	CAISESSRMSSYNSPLHF
TRBV7-2	TRBD1	.	TRBJ2-6	TGTGCCAGCAGCTTCAGGGGGCTCGCCTCTGGGGCCAACGTCCTGACTTTC	CASSFRGLASGANVLTF
TRBV12-3/TRBV12-4	TRBD1	.	TRBJ1-4	TGTGCCAGCAGTTCCACAGGGGGCGAGGGTGAAAAACTGTTTTTT	CASSSTGGEGEKLFF
TRBV10-2	.	.	TRBJ2-3	TGCGCCAGCAGTGGGCTGAGCGGAAGGAAGTATTTT	CASSGLSGRKYF
TRBV29-1	.	few	TRBJ2-7	TGCAGCGCCCGGACGGACTACTACGAGCAGTACTTC	CSARTDYYEQYF
TRBV2	TRBD1	few	TRBJ1-3	TGTGCCAGCAGAGCAGGGGGCTCTGGAAACACCATATATTTT	CASRAGGSGNTIYF
TRBV18	.	.	TRBJ1-2	TGTGCCAGCTCACGTTTAACAGGGCTTGGCTACACCTTC	CASSRLTGLGYTF
TRBV7-3	.	.	TRBJ2-3	TGTGCCAGCAGCCAAACAGGGCCCTCAAGTACGCAGTATTTT	CASSQTGPSSTQYF
TRBV11-3	.	few	TRBJ2-5	TGTGCCAGCAGCTCATGGGGAAGGGGCCCCTCAGAGACCCAGTACTTC	CASSSWGRGPSETQYF